Following are 9 T cell receptor beta chains from one sample sequenced in a study of OX40 agonist ivuxolimab in advanced cancers. Libraries were prepared by immunoSEQ multiplex PCR; TCRdb keeps only in-frame clonotypes and omits some of them. Here the sample spans around 70,000 clones, approximately 78% being singletons. Sequenced here: CD4+ or CD8+ T cells sorted from blood, sampled in a trial of the OX40 agonist ivuxolimab. These receptors were collected from an adult with an advanced solid tumor such as melanoma, head and neck, liver or kidney cancer.

The J gene is TRBJ2-6, the V gene TRBV18; TRBD1 agrees at 7 bases. The V gene end was trimmed by 3 bases and the J gene end by 1 base; junction bases not matched to a gene: 0. Germline V CDR1 and CDR2: KGHSH, LQKENI. The CDR3 loop spans 15 amino acids. In DNA, the CDR3 is TGTGCCAGCTCACCGGACAGGTCTGGGGCCAACGTCCTGACTTTC. Protein product: CASSPDRSGANVLTF. Combining the CDR3 with reference TRBV18 and TRBJ2-6 gives the whole variable domain NAGVMQNPRHLVRRRGQEARLRCSPMKGHSHVYWYRQLPEEGLKFMVYLQKENIIDESGMPKERFSAEFPKEGPSILRIQQVVRGDSAAYFCASSPDRSGANVLTFGAGSRLTVL.

This chain joins TRBV11-2 and TRBJ2-1; D gene uncertain. The CDR3 spans 12 residues. The V gene's germline CDR1 is SGHAT and CDR2 FQNNGV. Trimming removed 3 bases from V and 9 bases from J, with 9 bases in between. CDR3 nucleotides: TGTGCCAGCAGCTTCGACCTTTTTGAGCAGTTCTTC. Its translation: CASSFDLFEQFF.

This clone showed up just once. This sequence joins TRBV7-2 and TRBJ2-3, with D possibly TRBD1 on 5 matching bases. Germline loops: CDR1 SGHTA, CDR2 FQGNSA. V was trimmed by 6 bases and J by 5 bases, leaving 12 bases between them. This CDR3 has 13 residues. This CDR3 is CASSSLRGDTQYF. CDR3 DNA: TGTGCCAGCAGTTCCCTTAGGGGAGATACGCAGTATTTT. Full variable domain (outside the CDR3, taken from reference TRBV7-2 and TRBJ2-3): GAGVSQSPSNKVTEKGKDVELRCDPISGHTALYWYRQSLGQGLEFLIYFQGNSAPDKSGLPSDRFSAERTGGSVSTLTIQRTQQEDSAVYLCASSSLRGDTQYFGPGTRLTVL.

This clone was detected only once. V is TRBV9 and J is TRBJ1-3; D remains unclear. The ends were cut back, 0 bases at V and 7 bases at J, with 5 bases in the middle. Germline CDR1 SGDLS, CDR2 YYNGEE. The CDR3 is 12 amino acids. CDR3 bases: TGTGCCAGCAGCGTAGAGGGTAACACCATATATTTT. It yields the protein CASSVEGNTIYF.

The gene calls are TRBV14 and TRBJ2-3, with unresolved D. The germline CDR1 and CDR2 sequences are SGHDN and FVKESK. The CDR3 has 15 amino acids. Trimming cost V 0 bases and J 4 bases, with 11 bases left between them. In DNA, the CDR3 is TGTGCCAGCAGCCAAGAGCGAGGTTTGGCAGATACGCAGTATTTT. Its translation: CASSQERGLADTQYF.

This chain links TRBV19 with TRBJ1-4; TRBD1 matches at 9 bases. This CDR3 has 15 amino acids. Unmatched junction bases numbered 6, after V lost 7 bases and J lost 3 bases. The V gene's germline CDR1 is LNHDA and CDR2 SQIVND (reference sequence). The CDR3 coding sequence is TGTGCCAGTATTGACAGGGGGGCAGCTAATGAAAAACTGTTTTTT. It codes for CASIDRGAANEKLFF.

The chain uses TRBV28 and TRBJ2-7; the D is unclear. This CDR3 region has 15 residues. Trimming pared 4 bases from V and 3 bases from J, leaving 16 bases between. Germline V gene sequence: CDR1 MDHEN, CDR2 SYDVKM. CDR3 in amino acids: CASSSPVPANYEQYF. For the CDR3, the DNA is TGTGCCAGCAGTTCCCCCGTACCCGCAAACTACGAGCAGTACTTC.

The chain joins TRBV5-6 to TRBJ1-2; D is uncertain. Deletions cut 0 bases from V and 8 bases from J, with 14 bases between. CDR3 length: 14 amino acids. The germline gives CDR1 SGHDT, CDR2 YYEEEE. The CDR3: CASSLGWQSGGYTF. The CDR3 DNA reads as TGTGCCAGCAGCTTGGGCTGGCAGTCGGGAGGCTACACCTTC.

This clone was counted only a few times. The chain recombines TRBV19 with TRBJ1-5; D might be TRBD1 (6 bases). Between the trimmed V and J ends, which lost 7 bases and 4 bases, there was a span of 20 bases. This CDR3 spans 16 amino acids. Germline assignment: CDR1 LNHDA and CDR2 SQIVND (reference sequence). The CDR3 DNA sequence: TGTGCCAGTAAGGCCGGGACACTTGGACGGAATCAGCCCCAGCATTTT. Encoded protein: CASKAGTLGRNQPQHF.